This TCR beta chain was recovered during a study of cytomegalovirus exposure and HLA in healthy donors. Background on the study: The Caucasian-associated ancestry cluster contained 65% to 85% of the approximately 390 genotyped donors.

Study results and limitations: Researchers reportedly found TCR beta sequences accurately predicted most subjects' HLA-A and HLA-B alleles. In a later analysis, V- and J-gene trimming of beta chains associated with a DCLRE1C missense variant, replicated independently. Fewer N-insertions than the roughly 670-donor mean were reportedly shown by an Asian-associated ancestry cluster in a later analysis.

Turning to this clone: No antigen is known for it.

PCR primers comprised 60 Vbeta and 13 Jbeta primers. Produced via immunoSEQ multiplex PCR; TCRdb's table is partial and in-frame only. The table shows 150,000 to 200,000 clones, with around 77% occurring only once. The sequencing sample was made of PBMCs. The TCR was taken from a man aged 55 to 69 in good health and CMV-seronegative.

CDR3 sequence: CASSIATAGGSTDTQYF. The CDR3 DNA follows: TGTGCCAGTAGTATAGCAACGGCAGGGGGGAGCACAGATACGCAGTATTTT. The chain combines TRBV19 with TRBJ2-3; TRBD1 might be the D (7 bases). V was pared by 1 base and J by 0 bases, with 14 bases between. CDR3 length equals 17 residues. Germline V gene data show CDR1 as LNHDA and CDR2 as SQIVND (reference sequence).